This T cell receptor beta chain is drawn from a study of T cell responses to AZD1222 COVID-19 vaccine listed by TCRdb under 2021. With regard to the full study: Because spike-specific TCR depth and breadth did not differ between the two schedules, AZD1222 recipients who got a second dose at roughly 4 weeks were pooled with those who got a second dose at roughly 12 weeks. A total of 233 trial participants underwent TCR sequencing, of whom around 200 received two doses of AZD1222 and some 25 received two doses of the MenACWY control vaccine. Enrollment into the trials was organized by age into subgroups of 18-55, 56-69 and 70-plus years, and those subgroups contained approximately 150, 30 and 60 TCR-sequenced participants, respectively.

The CDR3 regions of human TCRbeta chains were analyzed by immunosequencing. The authors' pipeline ran thus. Repertoire TCRs were checked for matches against a reference library of SARS-CoV-2-specific TCRs that had been generated using the MIRA antigen-specificity platform. Breadth was defined as the fraction of unique TCRs that were SARS-CoV-2-associated. Depth was defined as the fraction of total T cells that were SARS-CoV-2-associated. Using the MIRA data, each spike-specific TCR was assigned both to the spike region to which the TCR was reactive and to a CD4 or CD8 class. Log10-transformed breadth and depth values were compared by one-way ANOVA with Sidak's multiple comparisons tests. Drawn from immuneACCESS, this table holds only the in-frame rearrangements with V and J called that TCRdb kept. Clones are partly lost; checked studies trace under half to an unresolved V gene and leave the rest unexplained. V and J calls and clone size are given by that table; D and trimming were obtained from the DNA. Across this sample there are 110,000 or so clones, with more than 75% seen only once. The top ten clones comprise approximately 5% of the sample.

This specimen's time point label, interpreted: baseline before first vaccination. Vaccinee samples were obtained from the UK trials COV001 and COV002, which included a single-blind randomized controlled phase 2/3 trial of AZD1222 (ChAdOx1 nCoV-19) in healthy adults. For TCRbeta chain sequencing, PBMC samples were collected from trial participants at day 0 and at day 28 after the second dose. The full study reports these points: Because no samples from the day 14 peak response were available, repertoires could be characterized only after the peak T cell response. In the small 56-69-year group, the increase in depth fell short of significance, most likely because of low power. Epitopes outside the regions mutated in the B.1.351 and B.1.1.7 variants were reportedly recognized by nearly half of the unique spike-specific TCRs. After two AZD1222 doses, both the breadth and the depth of spike-specific TCRs were significantly higher than at day 0 and than in MenACWY recipients. Conclusions about previously exposed vaccinees are limited, since just five or six AZD1222 recipients were seropositive for SARS-CoV-2 at baseline. Participants were mostly white British and included more females than males, and it was suggested by the authors that clonal diversity may have been underestimated. The vaccine-associated CD4 TCRs covered the entire spike protein, and the dominant responses fell in regions 160-218 and 743-854.

Notes on this clone: Its antigen is currently not known. Qualities for individual bases were not recorded, and no much larger clone is one base off.

Trimmed from V: 5 bases; trimmed from J: 0 bases; junction bases lacking a gene match: 3. The CDR3 has 15 amino acids, counting the end cysteine and phenylalanine. The read is trimmed to its CDR3 DNA, 45 bases read in frame from base 1. CDR1 and CDR2 (MRHNA, SNTAGT) derive from the germline V gene. The chain joins TRBV6-4 to TRBJ2-1; 8 junctional bases match TRBD2. The sample consisted of peripheral blood, taken on day 0 of AZD1222 vaccination. The sequence came from an adult in good health. This receptor has the CDR3 CASSIAGSSYNEQFF. The nucleotide sequence reads as follows: TGTGCCAGCAGTATAGCGGGGAGCTCCTACAATGAGCAGTTCTTC.